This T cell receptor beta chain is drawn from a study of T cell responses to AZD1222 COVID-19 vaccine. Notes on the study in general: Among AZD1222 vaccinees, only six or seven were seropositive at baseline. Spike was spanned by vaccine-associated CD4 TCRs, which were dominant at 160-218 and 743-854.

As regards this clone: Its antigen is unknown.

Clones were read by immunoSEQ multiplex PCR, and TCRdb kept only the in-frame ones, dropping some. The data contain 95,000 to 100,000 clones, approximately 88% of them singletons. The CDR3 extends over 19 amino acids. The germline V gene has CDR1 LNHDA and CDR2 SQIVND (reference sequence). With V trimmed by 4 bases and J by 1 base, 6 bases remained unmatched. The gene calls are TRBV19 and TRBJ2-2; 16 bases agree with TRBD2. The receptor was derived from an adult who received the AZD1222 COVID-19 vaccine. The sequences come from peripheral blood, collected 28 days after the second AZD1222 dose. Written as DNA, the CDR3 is TGTGCCAGTAGTACTGGGACTAGCGGGAGGGGATTGAACACCGGGGAGCTGTTTTTT. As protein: CASSTGTSGRGLNTGELFF. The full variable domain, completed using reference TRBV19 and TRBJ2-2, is DGGITQSPKYLFRKEGQNVTLSCEQNLNHDAMYWYRQDPGQGLRLIYYSQIVNDFQKGDIAEGYSVSREKKESFPLTVTSAQKNPTAFYLCASSTGTSGRGLNTGELFFGEGSRLTVL.